Following are 7 T cell receptor beta chains from one sample sequenced in a study of cytomegalovirus exposure and HLA in healthy donors (dated by TCRdb to 2016 to 2017). Library preparation used the immunoSEQ multiplex PCR assay. The multiplex PCR relied on a mix of 60 forward primers for TCR Vbeta segments and 13 reverse primers for TCR Jbeta segments. Imported from immuneACCESS, the table was reduced by TCRdb to in-frame sequences with V and J called. These copies leave out some clones; in studies compared against another copy, an unresolved V gene accounts for under half, and the cause of the remainder is not known. Here the sample has just over 150,000 clones; 80% occur a single time. The ten largest clones capture approximately 6.5% of the sample. Source material: PBMCs. The receptors derive from a male donor in good health and CMV-seropositive.

CDR3 region: CASSFPGTGKNEQFF. The CDR3, as DNA: TGTGCCAGCAGTTTCCCCGGGACAGGGAAGAATGAGCAGTTCTTC. The chain joins TRBV28 to TRBJ2-1; 9 positions match TRBD1. J lost 7 bases, V lost 3 bases, and 7 bases had no gene match. The CDR3 is made up of 15 amino acids. Germline assignment: CDR1 MDHEN and CDR2 SYDVKM.

The genes are TRBV7-9 and TRBJ2-3, with D possibly being TRBD2 (6 bases). The CDR3 totals 15 residues. V lost 3 bases to trimming and J lost 0 bases, with 10 bases between them. Looked up from germline, CDR1 is SEHNR and CDR2 is FQNEAQ (reference sequence). In DNA form, the CDR3 reads TGTGCCAGCAGCTTCAGCGGGCCTAGCACAGATACGCAGTATTTT. The encoded protein is CASSFSGPSTDTQYF. The complete variable domain, with remaining parts taken from reference TRBV7-9 and TRBJ2-3, reads DTGVSQNPRHKITKRGQNVTFRCDPISEHNRLYWYRQTLGQGPEFLTYFQNEAQLEKSRLLSDRFSAERPKGSFSTLEIQRTEQGDSAMYLCASSFSGPSTDTQYFGPGTRLTVL.

V is TRBV30 and J is TRBJ2-3; D may be TRBD2 (6 bases). The CDR3 runs 16 residues. Germline CDR1 and CDR2: GTSNPN and SVGIG (reference sequence). Trimming pared 2 bases from V and 6 bases from J, leaving 21 bases between. CDR3 sequence: CAWSSGLSGLADTQYF. Written as DNA, the CDR3 is TGTGCCTGGAGTTCGGGTTTGAGCGGGCTGGCGGATACGCAGTATTTT. Combining the CDR3 with reference TRBV30 and TRBJ2-3 gives the whole variable domain SQTIHQWPATLVQPVGSPLSLECTVEGTSNPNLYWYRQAAGRGLQLLFYSVGIGQISSEVPQNLSASRPQDRQFILSSKKLLLSDSGFYLCAWSSGLSGLADTQYFGPGTRLTVL.

This clone was found a few times. The chain recombines TRBV18 with TRBJ2-2; D gene uncertain. Germline CDR1 reads KGHSH; CDR2 reads LQKENI. This CDR3 is 13 amino acids long. With 10 bases removed from V and 7 bases from J, the gap between germline ends came to 16 bases. Written as DNA, the CDR3 is TGTGCCATTCTACTCGGTGAGAGCGGGGAGCTGTTTTTT. It is translated as CAILLGESGELFF.

The gene calls are TRBV7-2 and TRBJ1-5; D gene uncertain. Germline CDR1 reads SGHTA; CDR2 reads FQGNSA. This CDR3 is built from 15 residues. Trimming took 0 bases from V and 3 from J, leaving 9 bases between them. In DNA, the CDR3 is TGTGCCAGCAGCTTAGCAGCGGATCCCAATCAGCCCCAGCATTTT. Protein: CASSLAADPNQPQHF.

This clone was seen a handful of times. The genes are TRBV7-3 and TRBJ1-1, with D possibly TRBD1 on 5 matching bases. V lost 8 bases and J 2 bases, leaving 12 bases between the germline ends. The CDR3 length is 13 residues. Germline V gene data show CDR1 as SGHTA and CDR2 as FQGTGA. This chain's CDR3 is CASGEGANTEAFF. The DNA for the CDR3 is TGTGCCAGCGGGGAAGGGGCTAACACTGAAGCTTTCTTT.

The chain carries TRBV9 and TRBJ2-3; 7 nucleotides match TRBD2. V shed 2 bases, J shed 6 bases, and the junction held 0 bases outside the gene matches. The germline V gene encodes CDR1 SGDLS and CDR2 YYNGEE. The CDR3 sequence is 12 residues long. The CDR3 here is CASSVTSDTQYF. CDR3 in DNA: TGTGCCAGCAGCGTGACTAGCGATACGCAGTATTTT.